This T cell receptor beta chain is drawn from a study of T cell repertoires in cytomegalovirus infection. TCRdb re-called the reads through MiXCR, storing one row per CDR3 protein. The repertoire has 200,000 to 300,000 distinct CDR3 sequences, roughly 10% of them found once; the top ten carry about 15%. This CDR3 is built from 14 residues. The V end lost 3 bases, the J end lost 3 bases, and 11 bases lay between the germline ends. Germline values: CDR1 SGHTA, CDR2 FQGNSA. This clonotype has at least ten counts. The clonotype originates from a human donor in good health (CMV status not recorded). Some clones in this sample may be carry-over from other donors' samples. Sequenced: PBMCs. The chain joins TRBV7-2 to TRBJ1-2, with TRBD1 as a possible D gene (6 bases). CDR3 in amino acids: CASSLDGQHYGYTF. Here the CDR3 DNA reads TGTGCCAGCAGCTTGGACGGACAGCACTATGGCTACACCTTC.